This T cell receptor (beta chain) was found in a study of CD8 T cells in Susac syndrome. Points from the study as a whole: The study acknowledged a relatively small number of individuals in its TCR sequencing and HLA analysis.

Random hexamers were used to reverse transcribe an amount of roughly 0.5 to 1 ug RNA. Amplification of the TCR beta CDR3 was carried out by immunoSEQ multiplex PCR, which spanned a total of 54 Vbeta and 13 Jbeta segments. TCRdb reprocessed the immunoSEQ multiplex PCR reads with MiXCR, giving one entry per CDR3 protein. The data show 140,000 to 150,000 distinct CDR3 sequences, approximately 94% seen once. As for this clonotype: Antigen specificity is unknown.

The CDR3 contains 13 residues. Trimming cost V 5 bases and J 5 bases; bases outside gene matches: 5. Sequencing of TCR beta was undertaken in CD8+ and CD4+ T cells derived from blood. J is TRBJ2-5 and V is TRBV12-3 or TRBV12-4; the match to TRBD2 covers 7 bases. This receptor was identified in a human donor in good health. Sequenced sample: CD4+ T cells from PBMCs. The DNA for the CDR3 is TGTGCCAGCAGTAGACTAGCCGGGGAGACCCAGTACTTC. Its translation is CASSRLAGETQYF.